This TCR beta chain derives from a study of blood T cell repertoires in COVID-19. Study-wide context: Acute and convalescent COVID-19 specimens originated in the United States, Italy and Spain. PBMCs, B-cell-depleted T cells, or T cells provided the cDNA or gDNA that made up the material.

Patients of the Seattle cohort, enrolled during active infection, were followed longitudinally. Methods used by the authors: Using reference gene primer amplification, nucleated cell counts were estimated. Profiling relied on immunoSEQ multiplex PCR, and the TCRdb table lists in-frame clones only, not all of them. D and trimming come from the DNA, and the V and J calls and clone size come from that table. The data contain roughly 130,000 clones, about nine tenths of them seen just once; the ten biggest clones take up 4.6%. V lost 9 bases and J lost 4; bases outside the gene matches: 6. The CDR3 runs to 12 residues. The germline V gene has CDR1 SGHNT and CDR2 YYREEE (reference sequence).

This clonotype originated in a man in his sixties with COVID-19, enrolled during active disease. Sequencing input: peripheral blood. The chain has TRBV5-4 and TRBJ1-2, with 7 positions matching TRBD1. This CDR3 is CATLDRAYGYTF. DNA for the CDR3: TGTGCCACCCTAGACAGGGCCTATGGCTACACCTTC.